These 16 T cell receptor beta chains came from one sample sequenced in a study of blood T cell repertoires in COVID-19. The method was immunoSEQ multiplex PCR; TCRdb's version includes in-frame clones alone and lacks a portion of them. The data contain about 210,000 clones, 85% to 90% of them singletons. The sample consisted of peripheral blood. Receptors were obtained from a man in his sixties who had recovered from COVID-19.

Details on this clone: Other nucleotide sequences from this sample produce the same CDR3. The rearrangement joins TRBV19 to TRBJ2-1; 14 bases line up with TRBD2. Germline V CDR1 and CDR2: LNHDA, SQIVND (reference sequence). This CDR3 comprises 15 residues. J lost 9 bases, V lost 5 bases, and 6 bases had no gene match. The CDR3 DNA follows: TGTGCCAGTAGTTCTCCGGGACTAGCGGGAGTTGAGCAGTTCTTC. Translation: CASSSPGLAGVEQFF.

This chain uses TRBV6-6 with TRBJ1-4; TRBD1 matches 7 bases. The CDR3 has 15 amino acids. The trim removed 4 bases at V and 13 bases at J, leaving 15 bases unmatched. Germline CDR1 reads MNHNY; CDR2 reads SVGAGI (reference sequence). CDR3 protein: CASSSHQGEQKRLFF. DNA of the CDR3: TGTGCCAGCAGTTCCCATCAGGGGGAACAGAAAAGACTGTTTTTT.

The chain carries TRBV3-1 (or the pseudogene TRBV3-2) and TRBJ1-2, with 8 bases fitting TRBD1. There are 14 residues in the CDR3. V lost 2 bases, J lost 8 bases, and 7 bases stayed unmatched. Germline loops: CDR1 LGHDT, CDR2 YNNKEL (reference sequence). The CDR3 protein is CASSQTKTGEGYTF. As DNA, the CDR3 is TGTGCCAGCAGCCAAACGAAGACAGGGGAGGGCTACACCTTC.

This chain connects TRBV27 to TRBJ2-2, with 10 bases identical to TRBD2. The CDR3 consists of 17 residues. Germline assignment: CDR1 MNHEY and CDR2 SMNVEV (reference sequence). The junction had 9 bases not matched to a gene; V was cut back by 2 bases and J by 6 bases. CDR3 nucleotides: TGTGCCAGCAGTTTACGGTTTCTAGCGGGGGTGGCCGGGGAGCTGTTTTTT. Translating gives CASSLRFLAGVAGELFF.

This clone was observed a single time. The J gene is TRBJ1-5, the V gene TRBV6-1, with a possible D match to TRBD1 (5 bases). In germline, CDR1 is MNHNS, CDR2 SASEGT. The CDR3 has 14 residues. The V end lost 3 bases, the J end lost 6 bases, and 12 bases lay between the germline ends. CDR3 DNA sequence: TGTGCCAGCAGTGAGGGGGGAACGGGTCAGCCCCAGCATTTT. Its protein is CASSEGGTGQPQHF.

This chain connects TRBV6-4 to TRBJ2-3; weak D call: TRBD2 (5 bases). CDR3 length: 13 residues. Germline-derived CDR1 and CDR2 are MRHNA and SNTAGT. Between the trimmed V and J ends, which lost 2 bases and 14 bases, there was a span of 17 bases. In DNA form, the CDR3 reads TGTGCCAGCAGTGACGGCCTCGACAAGGAGGTGTATTTT. Protein: CASSDGLDKEVYF.

The CDR3 bases are TGTGCCAGCAGCCCGGGACAGCGACATAATTCACCCCTCCACTTT. Translated, it gives CASSPGQRHNSPLHF. The chain joins TRBV7-6 to TRBJ1-6; 7 nucleotides align to TRBD1. CDR1 and CDR2 from the germline V gene are SGHVS and FNYEAQ. V shed 5 bases, J shed 5 bases, and the junction held 6 bases outside the gene matches. The CDR3 loop spans 15 amino acids.

The chain joins TRBV2 to TRBJ2-7; TRBD1 matches 9 bases. V was pared by 1 base and J by 2 bases, with 0 bases of the junction left unmatched. CDR1 and CDR2 (germline): SNHLY, FYNNEI. This CDR3 region has 14 residues. The CDR3: CASSEGQGAYEQYF. The DNA for the CDR3 is TGTGCCAGCAGTGAAGGACAGGGGGCCTACGAGCAGTACTTC.

The chain links TRBV6-5 to TRBJ1-5; D is perhaps TRBD1 (6 bases). Germline CDR1 reads MNHEY; CDR2 reads SVGAGI. The length of the CDR3 is 12 residues. V lost 6 bases to trimming and J lost 5 bases, with 8 bases between them. The CDR3 DNA is TGTGCCAGCAGGGCAGGGGATCAGCCCCAGCATTTT. It encodes CASRAGDQPQHF.

The chain carries TRBV7-9 and TRBJ2-3, with D maybe TRBD1 (5 bases). Between the trimmed V and J ends, which lost 6 bases and 3 bases, there was a span of 7 bases. Looked up from germline, CDR1 is SEHNR and CDR2 is FQNEAQ (reference sequence). This CDR3 comprises 12 residues. The CDR3 sequence is CASSWTTDTQYF. The DNA of the CDR3 is TGTGCCAGCAGTTGGACAACAGATACGCAGTATTTT.

Written as DNA, the CDR3 is TGTGCCAGCAGTTACTCGTATCAGGGGGACACTGAAGCTTTCTTT. It codes for CASSYSYQGDTEAFF. The V gene is TRBV6-5, the J gene TRBJ1-1, with 7 bases fitting TRBD1. V dropped 0 bases and J dropped 3; count of bases not matched to a gene: 4. Looked up from germline, CDR1 is MNHEY and CDR2 is SVGAGI. There are 15 residues in the CDR3.

The chain links TRBV7-2 to TRBJ1-3, with D possibly matching TRBD1 (5 bases). Germline loops: CDR1 SGHTA, CDR2 FQGNSA. Trimming took 1 base from V and 5 from J, leaving 15 bases between them. This CDR3 comprises 16 residues. The CDR3, as DNA: TGTGCCAGCAGCTTAGGATCAGGGAACTATCGAAACACCATATATTTT. This translates into CASSLGSGNYRNTIYF.

This sequence joins TRBV5-3 and TRBJ2-7, with D maybe TRBD2 (6 bases). TRBV5-3 is recorded as an ORF, its role being uncertain. There are 14 residues in the CDR3. V gave up 4 bases and J gave up 3 bases, with 14 bases separating them. CDR3 DNA sequence: TGTGCCAGAAGCCGGAGGGAGTCCGACTACGAGCAGTACTTC. Translation: CARSRRESDYEQYF.

This clone was seen many times. The chain is built from TRBV7-9 and TRBJ2-7; tentatively, D is TRBD2 (5 bases). CDR1 and CDR2 from the germline V gene are SEHNR and FQNEAQ (reference sequence). The CDR3 length is 17 residues. V lost 6 bases and J 2 bases, leaving 23 bases between the germline ends. In nucleotides, the CDR3 is TGTGCCAGCAGACCTCAGGTGGAACGGACCGGGACCTACGAGCAGTACTTC. The encoded protein is CASRPQVERTGTYEQYF.

This clone was seen just once. The V and J genes are TRBV6-2 or TRBV6-3 and TRBJ2-1, with 9 positions matching TRBD1. CDR3 length equals 15 residues. CDR1 is MNHEY, CDR2 SVGEGT, per germline. The V segment lost 0 bases and the J segment 8 bases; nucleotides outside the gene matches: 5. The CDR3 sequence: CASSYSPDRGYEQFF. Written as DNA, the CDR3 is TGTGCCAGCAGTTACTCGCCCGACAGGGGGTATGAGCAGTTCTTC.

J is TRBJ2-1 and V is TRBV5-1, with unresolved D. The CDR3 runs to 14 residues. CDR1 is SGHRS, CDR2 YFSETQ, per germline. Between the trimmed V and J ends, which lost 3 bases and 2 bases, there was a span of 9 bases. In DNA form, the CDR3 reads TGCGCCAGCAGCTCCCCCCCCGCCTACAATGAGCAGTTCTTC. Translated, it gives CASSSPPAYNEQFF.